Presented here are 15 T cell receptor beta chains from one specimen sequenced in a study of regulatory T cells in long-lasting Graves disease. Construction of the TCR beta libraries employed iRepertoire HTBI primers in conjunction with Arm-PCR of CDR3 regions. TCRdb redid the calling of the multiplex PCR reads with MiXCR, one entry per CDR3 protein. The data contain 400,000 to 500,000 distinct CDR3 sequences, over 12% of them singletons. Noted time point: newly diagnosed GD, antithyroid drugs for less than 3 months. TCR sequences were obtained from RNA taken from PBMCs. These data also formed part of another study, on T cells in Graves' hyperthyroidism and ophthalmopathy.

Here the sequenced sample was peripheral blood mononuclear cells (PBMCs), taken at new diagnosis, from a patient treated with antithyroid drugs. These receptors came from a middle-aged woman with Graves disease.

The table lists this clonotype with many counts. The chain joins TRBV19 to TRBJ1-1; no definite D call. Germline CDR1 reads LNHDA; CDR2 reads SQIVND (reference sequence). V was clipped by 0 bases and J by 0 bases, with 8 bases between them. The CDR3 consists of 15 residues. CDR3 region: CASSIEEGMNTEAFF. CDR3 bases: TGTGCCAGTAGTATAGAAGAGGGAATGAACACTGAAGCTTTCTTT.

This clonotype came up many times. The rearrangement links TRBV12-5 to TRBJ1-5; 10 nucleotides align to TRBD1. CDR3 size: 16 residues. The germline V gene has CDR1 LGHNT and CDR2 FRNRAP. The junction had 6 bases not matched to a gene; V was cut back by 3 bases and J by 4 bases. DNA of the CDR3: TGTGCTAGTGGTTTTTTGGGACAGGGGAGGAATCAGCCCCAGCATTTT. It encodes CASGFLGQGRNQPQHF.

This clonotype showed up many times. V gene TRBV11-2 combines with J gene TRBJ2-1; 11 nucleotides line up with TRBD1. V dropped 3 bases and J dropped 9; count of bases not matched to a gene: 7. This CDR3 is built from 15 residues. Germline lookup yields CDR1 SGHAT and CDR2 FQNNGV. CDR3 in amino acids: CASSFLPGQGGEQFF. The DNA of the CDR3 is TGTGCCAGCAGCTTTTTACCGGGACAGGGGGGTGAGCAGTTCTTC. The entire variable domain, with the rest obtained from reference TRBV11-2 and TRBJ2-1, is as follows: EAGVAQSPRYKIIEKRQSVAFWCNPISGHATLYWYQQILGQGPKLLIQFQNNGVVDDSQLPKDRFSAERLKGVDSTLKIQPAKLEDSAVYLCASSFLPGQGGEQFFGPGTRLTVL.

Only a few counts were recorded for this clonotype. This sequence joins TRBV6-1 and TRBJ2-2; D unclear. There are 16 residues in the CDR3. V lost 8 bases to trimming and J lost 2 bases, with 18 bases between them. The V gene's germline CDR1 is MNHNS and CDR2 SASEGT. Written as DNA, the CDR3 is TGTGCCAGCCCCCCCGACGGTTTTGCTAACACCGGGGAGCTGTTTTTT. It translates to CASPPDGFANTGELFF.

This clonotype was recorded at least ten times. The chain has TRBV28 and TRBJ1-2; D may be TRBD1 (5 bases). Germline-derived CDR1 and CDR2 are MDHEN and SYDVKM. CDR3 length: 14 residues. Trimming cost V 4 bases and J 4 bases, with 13 bases left between them. The DNA for the CDR3 is TGTGCCAGCAGTTCCCCGGGACTCGGCTATGGCTACACCTTC. Protein product: CASSSPGLGYGYTF.

The chain employs TRBV4-1 and TRBJ2-7; D is undetermined. The CDR3 sequence is 16 residues long. With 4 bases removed from V and 1 base from J, the gap between germline ends came to 17 bases. Germline values: CDR1 MGHRA, CDR2 YSYEKL. The CDR3 region is CASSLIPGSQSYEQYF. CDR3 nucleotides: TGCGCCAGCAGCCTCATTCCCGGCAGTCAGTCCTACGAGCAGTACTTC.

This chain uses TRBV19 with TRBJ2-1, with 7 bases matching TRBD2. V lost 8 bases and J lost 4; bases outside the gene matches: 5. The CDR3 contains 13 residues. CDR1 and CDR2 from the germline V gene are LNHDA and SQIVND (reference sequence). CDR3 nucleotide sequence: TGTGCCAGTCGCTCGGGAGGTTACAATGAGCAGTTCTTC. Amino acids: CASRSGGYNEQFF.

This clonotype was found many times. The rearrangement uses TRBV29-1 and TRBJ2-7; 7 positions agree with TRBD1. Germline lookup yields CDR1 SQVTM and CDR2 ANQGSEA. The CDR3 sequence is 13 residues long. V lost 7 bases and J lost 4; bases outside the gene matches: 10. The DNA for the CDR3 is TGCAGCGCACGAACAGGGGAGCGGTACGAGCAGTACTTC. The encoded protein is CSARTGERYEQYF.

The V and J genes are TRBV30 and TRBJ1-1; 10 bases line up with TRBD1. Germline V lookup: CDR1 GTSNPN, CDR2 SVGIG (reference sequence). J lost 5 bases, V lost 4 bases, and 7 bases had no gene match. The CDR3 totals 14 residues. CDR3 loop: CAWTTGGVYTEAFF. The CDR3 DNA sequence: TGTGCCTGGACGACAGGGGGCGTTTATACTGAAGCTTTCTTT. Drawing the rest from reference TRBV30 and TRBJ1-1, the complete variable domain is SQTIHQWPATLVQPVGSPLSLECTVEGTSNPNLYWYRQAAGRGLQLLFYSVGIGQISSEVPQNLSASRPQDRQFILSSKKLLLSDSGFYLCAWTTGGVYTEAFFGQGTRLTVV.

In this sample, this clonotype turned up a few times. The chain carries TRBV12-3 or TRBV12-4 and TRBJ1-1; 7 nucleotides match TRBD1. V shed 6 bases and J 11 bases; nucleotides not matched to a gene: 12. The CDR3 is 13 amino acids. The CDR3 bases are TGTGCCAGCAGCTCCGGCGACAGGGAGGGGGCTTTCTTT. Translation: CASSSGDREGAFF.

This clonotype showed up just a few times. Since a much larger clone is just one base distant, this may be a read error. This chain connects TRBV2 to TRBJ2-1; 7 nucleotides line up with TRBD1. The CDR3 has 14 residues. The germline gives CDR1 SNHLY, CDR2 FYNNEI. The V segment lost 1 base and the J segment 7 bases; nucleotides outside the gene matches: 4. The DNA for the CDR3 is TGTGCCAGCAGTGAAGGCAGGGGGATAAATGAGCAGTTCTTC. Its translation is CASSEGRGINEQFF.

This clonotype occurred many times. V is TRBV28 and J is TRBJ2-3; 8 bases line up with TRBD1. CDR3 size: 14 residues. Germline-derived CDR1 and CDR2 are MDHEN and SYDVKM. J lost 4 bases, V lost 4 bases, and 4 bases had no gene match. CDR3: CASSSVDRADTQYF. The CDR3 DNA is TGTGCCAGCAGTTCGGTGGACAGGGCAGATACGCAGTATTTT.

The rearrangement joins TRBV6-1 to TRBJ1-1, with a tentative D call TRBD1 (6 bases). Germline V gives CDR1 MNHNS, CDR2 SASEGT. The germline V and J ends were trimmed by 0 bases and 3 bases, with 14 bases remaining between them. The CDR3 loop spans 16 amino acids. In DNA form, the CDR3 reads TGTGCCAGCAGTGAAGCGATAAACAGGGTTGACACTGAAGCTTTCTTT. Residues: CASSEAINRVDTEAFF.

The V and J genes are TRBV28 and TRBJ2-1; tentatively, D is TRBD2 (5 bases). Germline V CDR1 and CDR2: MDHEN, SYDVKM. CDR3 length equals 15 residues. The ends were cut back, 6 bases at V and 4 bases at J, with 16 bases in the middle. The CDR3 is CASSPSRLTYNEQFF. The DNA of the CDR3 is TGTGCCAGCAGCCCATCCCGACTAACGTACAATGAGCAGTTCTTC.

In this sample, this clonotype turned up many times. The chain has TRBV20-1 and TRBJ2-5; 8 nucleotides line up with TRBD1. This CDR3 has 15 amino acids. CDR1 and CDR2 from the germline V gene are DFQATT and SNEGSKA (reference sequence). V dropped 2 bases and J dropped 1; count of bases not matched to a gene: 6. The CDR3 DNA sequence: TGCAGTGCTAGACACGGGACAGGCAGCCAAGAGACCCAGTACTTC. Its translation is CSARHGTGSQETQYF.